One TCR beta chain is described in this entry. This entry belongs to a study of TIL therapy for anti-PD-1-resistant metastatic lung cancer. Study information: Tumors were harvested before any PD-1/PD-L1 blockade. Most patients had lung adenocarcinoma.

Noted time point: pre-treatment sample, taken before nivolumab and TIL therapy. The immunoSEQ assay was v3. Libraries were sequenced to about 2 million read pairs (survey) or 5-6 million (deep). TCRdb's copy holds only in-frame clones and misses some; the assay was immunoSEQ multiplex PCR. The sample has 35,000 or so clones, less than 85% seen once. The origin of this receptor is a person between 30 and 80 years old with non-small cell lung cancer. The specimen was blood, collected at baseline.

This CDR3 is CASSNTGMANTGELFF. The CDR3 DNA is TGTGCCAGCAGCAATACAGGGATGGCGAACACCGGGGAGCTGTTTTTT. The rearrangement uses TRBV5-5 and TRBJ2-2, with a weak D call TRBD1 (6 bases). Germline V gene lookup returns CDR1 SGHKS and CDR2 YYEKEE (reference sequence). V shed 4 bases and J shed 0 bases, with 13 bases lying between them. The CDR3 loop spans 16 amino acids.